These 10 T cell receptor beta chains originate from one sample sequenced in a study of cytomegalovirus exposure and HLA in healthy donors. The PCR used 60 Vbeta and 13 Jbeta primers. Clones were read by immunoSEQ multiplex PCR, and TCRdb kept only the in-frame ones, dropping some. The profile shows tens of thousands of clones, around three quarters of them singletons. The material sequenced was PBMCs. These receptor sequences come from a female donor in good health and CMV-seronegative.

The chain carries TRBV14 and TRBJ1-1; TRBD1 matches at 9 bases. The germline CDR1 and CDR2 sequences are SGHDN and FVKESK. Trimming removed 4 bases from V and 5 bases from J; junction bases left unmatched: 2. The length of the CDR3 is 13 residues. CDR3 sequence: CASSRDRVTEAFF. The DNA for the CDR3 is TGTGCCAGCAGCCGGGACAGGGTAACTGAAGCTTTCTTT.

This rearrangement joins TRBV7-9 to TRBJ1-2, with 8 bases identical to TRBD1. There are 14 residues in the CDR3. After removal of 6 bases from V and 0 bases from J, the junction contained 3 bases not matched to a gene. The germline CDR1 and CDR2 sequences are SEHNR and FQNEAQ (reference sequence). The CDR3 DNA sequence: TGTGCCAGCAGTTGGACAGGGTCTAACTATGGCTACACCTTC. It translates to CASSWTGSNYGYTF.

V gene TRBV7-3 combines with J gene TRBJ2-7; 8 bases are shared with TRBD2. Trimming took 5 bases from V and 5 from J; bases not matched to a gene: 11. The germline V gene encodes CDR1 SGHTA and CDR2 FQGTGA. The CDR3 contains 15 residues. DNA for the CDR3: TGTGCCAGCAGCGTCCAGCGGGGGCCCACCCACGAGCAGTACTTC. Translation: CASSVQRGPTHEQYF. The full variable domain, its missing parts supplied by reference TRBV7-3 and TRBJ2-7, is GAGVSQTPSNKVTEKGKYVELRCDPISGHTALYWYRQSLGQGPEFLIYFQGTGAADDSGLPNDRFFAVRPEGSVSTLKIQRTERGDSAVYLCASSVQRGPTHEQYFGPGTRLTVT.

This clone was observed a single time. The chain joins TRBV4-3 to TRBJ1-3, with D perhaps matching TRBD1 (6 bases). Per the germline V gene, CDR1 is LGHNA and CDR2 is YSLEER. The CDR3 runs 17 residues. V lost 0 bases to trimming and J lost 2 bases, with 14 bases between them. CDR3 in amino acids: CASSQDTGLDAGNTIYF. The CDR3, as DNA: TGCGCCAGCAGCCAAGATACAGGGTTGGATGCTGGAAACACCATATATTTT.

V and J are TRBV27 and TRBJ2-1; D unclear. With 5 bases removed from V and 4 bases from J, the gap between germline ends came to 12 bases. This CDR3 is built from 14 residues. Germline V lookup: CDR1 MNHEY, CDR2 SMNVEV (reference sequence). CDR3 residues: CASSLGTVYNEQFF. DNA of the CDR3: TGTGCCAGCAGTCTGGGTACAGTATACAATGAGCAGTTCTTC.

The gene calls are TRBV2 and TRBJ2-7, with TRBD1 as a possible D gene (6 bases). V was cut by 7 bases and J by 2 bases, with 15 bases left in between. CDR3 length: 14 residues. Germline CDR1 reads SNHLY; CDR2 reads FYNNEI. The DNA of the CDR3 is TGTGCCAGCAAGAGGACAGCTCTACCCTACGAGCAGTACTTC. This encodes CASKRTALPYEQYF.

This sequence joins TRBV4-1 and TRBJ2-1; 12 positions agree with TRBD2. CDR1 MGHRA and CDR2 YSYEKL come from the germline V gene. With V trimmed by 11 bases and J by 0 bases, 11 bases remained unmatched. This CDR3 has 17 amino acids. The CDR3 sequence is CASKELAGGSSYNEQFF. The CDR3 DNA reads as TGCGCCTCCAAGGAGCTAGCGGGGGGGAGCTCCTACAATGAGCAGTTCTTC.

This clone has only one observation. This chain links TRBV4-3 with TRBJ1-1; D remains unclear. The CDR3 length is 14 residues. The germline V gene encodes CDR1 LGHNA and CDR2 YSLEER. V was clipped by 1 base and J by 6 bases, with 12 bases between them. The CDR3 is CASSQGRPVAEAFF. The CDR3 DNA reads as TGCGCCAGCAGCCAAGGGAGGCCGGTGGCTGAAGCTTTCTTT.

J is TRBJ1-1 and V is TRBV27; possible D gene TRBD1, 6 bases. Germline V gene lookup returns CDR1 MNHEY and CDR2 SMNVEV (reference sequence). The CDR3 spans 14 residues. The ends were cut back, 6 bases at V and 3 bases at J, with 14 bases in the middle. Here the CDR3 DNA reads TGTGCCAGCAGAGCCGGACAGATTTACACTGAAGCTTTCTTT. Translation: CASRAGQIYTEAFF.

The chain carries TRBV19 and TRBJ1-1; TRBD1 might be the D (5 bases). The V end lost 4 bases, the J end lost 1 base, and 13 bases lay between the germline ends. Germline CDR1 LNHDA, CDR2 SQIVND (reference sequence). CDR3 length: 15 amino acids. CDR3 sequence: CASSTSDNPNTEAFF. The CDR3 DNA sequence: TGTGCCAGTAGTACCTCGGACAACCCGAACACTGAAGCTTTCTTT.